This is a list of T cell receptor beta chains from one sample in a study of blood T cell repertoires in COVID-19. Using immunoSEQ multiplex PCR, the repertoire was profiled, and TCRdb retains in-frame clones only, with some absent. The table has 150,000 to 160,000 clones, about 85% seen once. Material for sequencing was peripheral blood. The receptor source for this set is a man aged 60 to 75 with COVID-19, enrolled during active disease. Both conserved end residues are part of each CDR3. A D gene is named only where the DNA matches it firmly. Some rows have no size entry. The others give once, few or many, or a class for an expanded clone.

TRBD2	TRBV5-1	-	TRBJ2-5	TGCGCCAGCAGCTTGGGGCGGGGGGTCGCGCAAGAGACCCAGTACTTC	CASSLGRGVAQETQYF
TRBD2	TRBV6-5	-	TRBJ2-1	TGTGCCAGCAGTCCTCCCGGGACTAGCGGGAGTATGTGGTTCTTC	CASSPPGTSGSMWFF
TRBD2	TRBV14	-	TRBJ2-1	TGTGCCAGCAGCCTCCCGGCGCCGGGACTAGCGGGGGGGCTCTACAATGAGCAGTTCTTC	CASSLPAPGLAGGLYNEQFF
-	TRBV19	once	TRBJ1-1	TGTGCCAGTAGTATCAGCTTAGTGGGGGGCACTGAAGCTTTCTTT	CASSISLVGGTEAFF
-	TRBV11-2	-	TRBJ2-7	TGTGCCAGCAGCTCCCAGGTAGTCAATACCTACGAGCAGTACTTC	CASSSQVVNTYEQYF
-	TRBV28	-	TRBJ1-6	TGTGCCAGCAGTTCCCAGCGAGCGGTTAATAATTCACCCCTCCACTTT	CASSSQRAVNNSPLHF
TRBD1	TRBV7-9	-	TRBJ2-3	TGTGCCAGCAGTCAAGGACAGGTCCTGGGCACAGATACGCAGTATTTT	CASSQGQVLGTDTQYF
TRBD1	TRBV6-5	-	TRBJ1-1	TGTGCCAGCAGGGGCAGGGGGGCTGAAGCTTTCTTT	CASRGRGAEAFF
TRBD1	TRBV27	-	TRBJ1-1	TGTGCCAGCAGTTCTTCTGGGACAGGGGGTCTTAACACTGAAGCTTTCTTT	CASSSSGTGGLNTEAFF
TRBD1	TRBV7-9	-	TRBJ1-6	TGTGCCAGCAGCTTAGGGGACAGAGATAATTCACCCCTCCACTTT	CASSLGDRDNSPLHF
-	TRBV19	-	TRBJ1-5	TGTGCCAGTAGTAGAGGACTGTCTAAGATCAGCAATCAGCCCCAGCATTTT	CASSRGLSKISNQPQHF
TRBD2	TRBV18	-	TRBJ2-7	TGTGCCAGCTCACCGCCGGGGGGGGCCTCAACCTACGAGCAGTACTTC	CASSPPGGASTYEQYF
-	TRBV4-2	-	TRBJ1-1	TGTGCCAGCAAAATTACATCGAACACTGAAGCTTTCTTT	CASKITSNTEAFF
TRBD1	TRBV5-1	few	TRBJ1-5	TGCGCCAGCAGCGAGGGGGCTGGGAGCAATCAGCCCCAGCATTTT	CASSEGAGSNQPQHF
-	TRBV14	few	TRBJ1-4	TGTGCCAGTAGTCGAACAGGGAATGGTGAAAAACTGTTTTTT	CASSRTGNGEKLFF
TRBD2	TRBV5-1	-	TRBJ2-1	TGCGCCAGCAGCCCGAGCGGGGAGGCCAATGAGCAGTTCTTC	CASSPSGEANEQFF
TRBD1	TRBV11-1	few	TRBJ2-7	TGTGCCAGCAGCTCCGGGACAGGGGATGCAGAGCAGTACTTC	CASSSGTGDAEQYF
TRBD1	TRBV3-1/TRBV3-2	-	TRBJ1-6	TGTGCCAGCAGCAACACAGGGGAGAATTCACCCCTCCACTTT	CASSNTGENSPLHF
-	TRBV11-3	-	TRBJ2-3	TGTGCCAGCAGCTCCTCGAGTTCGAGCACAGATACGCAGTATTTT	CASSSSSSSTDTQYF
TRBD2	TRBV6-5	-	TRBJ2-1	TGTGCCAGCGCCTCCGGGACTAGGAATGAGCAGTTCTTC	CASASGTRNEQFF
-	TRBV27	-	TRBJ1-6	TGTGCCAGCACCTGGGGGAGGATTGGGTCACCCCTCCACTTT	CASTWGRIGSPLHF
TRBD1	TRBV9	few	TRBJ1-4	TGTGCCAGCAGCCCGCGGACAGGGGTCGAAAAACTGTTTTTT	CASSPRTGVEKLFF
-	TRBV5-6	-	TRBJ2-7	TGTGCCAGCAGCCTCACGGGTATGAGCGACGAGCAGTACTTC	CASSLTGMSDEQYF
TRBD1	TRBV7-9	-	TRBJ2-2	TGTGCCAGCAGCTTATCAGGGGGCACCGGGGAGCTGTTTTTT	CASSLSGGTGELFF
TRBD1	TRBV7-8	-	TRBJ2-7	TGTGCCAGCAGCTTAAATTATTTAGGACAGGGTGTTCGGGAGCAGTACTTC	CASSLNYLGQGVREQYF
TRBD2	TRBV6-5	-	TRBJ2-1	TGTGCCAGCAGAAGTGGACTAGCGGAGGCGAATGAGCAGTTCTTC	CASRSGLAEANEQFF
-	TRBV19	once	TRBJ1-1	TGTGCCAGTAGTCTCCGGGAGACTGAAGCTTTCTTT	CASSLRETEAFF
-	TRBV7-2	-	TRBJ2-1	TGTGCCAGCACCCGGGGTGGCAGCCCATCCTACAATGAGCAGTTCTTC	CASTRGGSPSYNEQFF
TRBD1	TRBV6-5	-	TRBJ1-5	TGTGCCATCCTCTCAACAGGGGTCGGTCAGCCCCAGCATTTT	CAILSTGVGQPQHF
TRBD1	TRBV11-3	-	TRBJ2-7	TGTGCCAGCAGCTTAGACTCGCGACAGGGGTGCTACGAGCAGTACTTC	CASSLDSRQGCYEQYF
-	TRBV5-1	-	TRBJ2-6	TGCGCCAGCAGCTTGGGGGCAGGGTATTCTGGGGCCAACGTCCTGACTTTC	CASSLGAGYSGANVLTF
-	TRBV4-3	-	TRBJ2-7	TGCGCCAGCAGCCAAGATGATCGGCGGGGTAGATCCTACGAGCAGTACTTC	CASSQDDRRGRSYEQYF
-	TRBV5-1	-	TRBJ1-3	TGCGCCAGCAGCTTGGCCCCAGGTCCGGGGAGCTCTGGAAACACCATATATTTT	CASSLAPGPGSSGNTIYF
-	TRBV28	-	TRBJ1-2	TGTGCCAGCCGGCCGGGGAACTATGGCTACACCTTC	CASRPGNYGYTF
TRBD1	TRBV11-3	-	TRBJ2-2	TGTGCCAGCAGCTTAGGGCCAGGGGGTACCACCGGGGAGCTGTTTTTT	CASSLGPGGTTGELFF
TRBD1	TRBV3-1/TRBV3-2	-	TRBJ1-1	TGTGCCAGCAGCCACTCCCCAGGGGGCCGGCGGAACACTGAAGCTTTCTTT	CASSHSPGGRRNTEAFF
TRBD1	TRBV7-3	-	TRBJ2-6	TGTGCCAGCAGCAAACAGGGGACTGGGGCCAACGTCCTGACTTTC	CASSKQGTGANVLTF
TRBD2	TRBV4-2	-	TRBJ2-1	TGTGCCAGCAGCCAAGAACGTGGGGGGGGATACAATGAGCAGTTCTTC	CASSQERGGGYNEQFF
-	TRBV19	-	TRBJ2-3	TGTGCCAGTAGTACAGGACAAAACACGATAGATACGCAGTATTTT	CASSTGQNTIDTQYF
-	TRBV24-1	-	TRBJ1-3	TGTGCCACCAGTGGGACAGCGGACTCTGGAAACACCATATATTTT	CATSGTADSGNTIYF